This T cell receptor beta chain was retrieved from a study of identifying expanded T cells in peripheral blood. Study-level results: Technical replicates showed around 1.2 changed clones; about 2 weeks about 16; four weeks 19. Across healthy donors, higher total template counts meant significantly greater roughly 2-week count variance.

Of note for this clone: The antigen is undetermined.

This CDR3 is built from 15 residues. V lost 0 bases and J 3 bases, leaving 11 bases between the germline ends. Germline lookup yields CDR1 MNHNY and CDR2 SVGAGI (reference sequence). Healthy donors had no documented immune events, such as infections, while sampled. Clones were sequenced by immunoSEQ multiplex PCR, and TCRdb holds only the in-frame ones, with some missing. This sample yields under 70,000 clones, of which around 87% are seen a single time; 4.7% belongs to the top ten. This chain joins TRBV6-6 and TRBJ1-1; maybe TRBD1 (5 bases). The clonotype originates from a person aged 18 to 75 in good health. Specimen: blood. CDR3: CASSYSRGPHTEAFF. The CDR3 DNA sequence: TGTGCCAGCAGTTACTCGCGGGGCCCCCACACTGAAGCTTTCTTT.